This TCR beta chain is drawn from a study of T cell repertoires in cytomegalovirus infection. Whole-study context: Evidence of both CMV infection and a matching HLA type came from public TCR beta signatures.

V gave up 1 base and J gave up 2 bases, with 13 bases separating them. From germline, CDR1 is DFQATT and CDR2 SNEGSKA (reference sequence). The CDR3 sequence is 15 residues long. One entry per CDR3 protein, called by TCRdb with MiXCR from the reads. The sample shows a few hundred thousand distinct CDR3 sequences, roughly 34% of them seen only once. This clonotype came up many times. No antigen is known for it. The source was cultured PBMCs, collected from culture after CMV antigen stimulation. This receptor was identified in a human donor in good health (CMV status not recorded). Some clones in this sample may be carry-over from other donors' samples. The V and J genes are TRBV20-1 and TRBJ2-3; weak D call: TRBD1 (5 bases). The CDR3 region has the DNA TGCAGTGCTAGAGTCCGACAGAGGATCACAGATACGCAGTATTTT. Its translation is CSARVRQRITDTQYF.